This T cell receptor beta chain was obtained from a study of OX40 agonist ivuxolimab in advanced cancers. Looking at the study overall: Patients with prior anti-PD-1, anti-PD-L1 or anti-CTLA-4 therapy were eligible; approximately 37% had some. The study, taken as a whole, reports: There were, on average, more expanded clones in CD8+ T cells than in CD4+. At 0.1 to 3.0 mg/kg and by week 6, clonal expansion occurred in CD4+ and CD8+ blood T cells.

V trimming: 5 bases; J trimming: 5 bases; junction bases outside the gene matches: 16. Germline CDR1 SGHNT, CDR2 YENEEA. This CDR3 spans 17 amino acids. The cohort excluded patients with autoimmune disease history or systemic immunosuppression. Libraries were prepared by immunoSEQ multiplex PCR; TCRdb keeps only in-frame clonotypes and omits some of them. The sample carries fewer than 60,000 clones, 75% to 90% recorded once. This clone was seen once. The antigen is undetermined. The chain uses TRBV11-3 and TRBJ2-7; 9 nucleotides line up with TRBD1. The clonotype originates from an adult with an advanced solid tumor such as melanoma, head and neck, liver or kidney cancer. Material: CD4+ or CD8+ T cells sorted from blood, obtained in a trial of the OX40 agonist ivuxolimab. In DNA, the CDR3 is TGTGCCAGCAGCCCGCGGACAGGGGAGGGGTCCGGGAACGAGCAGTACTTC. Amino acid sequence: CASSPRTGEGSGNEQYF.